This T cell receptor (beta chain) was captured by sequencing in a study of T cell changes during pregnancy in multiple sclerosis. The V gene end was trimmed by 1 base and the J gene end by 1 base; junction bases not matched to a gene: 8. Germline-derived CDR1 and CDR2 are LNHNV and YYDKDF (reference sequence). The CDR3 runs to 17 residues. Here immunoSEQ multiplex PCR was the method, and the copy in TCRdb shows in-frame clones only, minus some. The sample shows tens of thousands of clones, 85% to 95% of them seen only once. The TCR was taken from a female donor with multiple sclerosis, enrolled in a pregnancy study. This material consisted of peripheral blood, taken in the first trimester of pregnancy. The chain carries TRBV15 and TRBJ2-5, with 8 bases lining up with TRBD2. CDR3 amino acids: CATSRGNRGGPQETQYF. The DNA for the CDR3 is TGTGCCACCAGCAGAGGAAACCGCGGGGGGCCCCAAGAGACCCAGTACTTC.